A single sample is the source of the 32 T cell receptor beta chains below, sequenced in a study of blood T cell repertoires in COVID-19. Method: immunoSEQ multiplex PCR; TCRdb's copy keeps in-frame clones and lacks some. Among 200,000 to 250,000 clones listed, 70% to 90% were seen once. Sequences were obtained from PBMCs or T cells enriched from blood (not recorded which). The receptor set was obtained from a middle-aged man who had been exposed to COVID-19.

This clone appeared a few times. V and J are TRBV18 and TRBJ1-1; D is undetermined. Germline V gene data show CDR1 as KGHSH and CDR2 as LQKENI. The CDR3 sequence is 14 residues long. V lost 3 bases and J lost 4, with 12 bases in between. Written as DNA, the CDR3 is TGTGCCAGCTCACCTGGCGGGATGGGCACTGAAGCTTTCTTT. This gives the protein CASSPGGMGTEAFF.

V gene TRBV29-1 combines with J gene TRBJ2-6; TRBD2 might be the D (6 bases). Germline V CDR1 and CDR2: SQVTM, ANQGSEA. CDR3 length: 13 amino acids. V gave up 6 bases and J gave up 1 base, with 7 bases separating them. The CDR3 region is CSVGRSGANVLTF. In DNA form, the CDR3 reads TGCAGCGTGGGGAGGTCTGGGGCCAACGTCCTGACTTTC.

The chain is built from TRBV29-1 and TRBJ1-1; 7 bases line up with TRBD1. The CDR3 extends over 13 amino acids. Trimming at V came to 4 bases and at J to 5 bases, leaving 7 bases not matched to a gene. Germline V gene lookup returns CDR1 SQVTM and CDR2 ANQGSEA. This chain's CDR3 is CSVAAGRGTEAFF. In nucleotides, the CDR3 is TGCAGCGTTGCCGCGGGCAGGGGGACTGAAGCTTTCTTT.

The chain links TRBV27 to TRBJ1-2; tentatively, D is TRBD1 (6 bases). Germline CDR1 MNHEY, CDR2 SMNVEV (reference sequence). The length of the CDR3 is 14 residues. Trimming took off 2 bases at V and 4 bases at J, with 11 bases between the two ends. CDR3: CASSLVSGAYGYTF. CDR3 bases: TGTGCCAGCAGTTTAGTTTCAGGGGCCTATGGCTACACCTTC.

V is TRBV18 and J is TRBJ1-1, with D perhaps matching TRBD1 (5 bases). The germline gives CDR1 KGHSH, CDR2 LQKENI. The CDR3 runs to 12 residues. V was shortened by 0 bases and J by 9 bases, with 8 bases between the two germline ends. The CDR3: CASSPPLGQAFF. The DNA for the CDR3 is TGTGCCAGCTCACCACCGCTGGGGCAAGCTTTCTTT.

The chain links TRBV5-1 to TRBJ1-4; 9 bases are a match to TRBD1. Germline values: CDR1 SGHRS, CDR2 YFSETQ. The CDR3 consists of 15 residues. V lost 2 bases to trimming and J lost 8 bases; unmatched junction nucleotides: 7. The CDR3 spells CASSFSGQGGEKLFF. Here the CDR3 DNA reads TGCGCCAGCAGCTTTTCGGGACAGGGTGGCGAAAAACTGTTTTTT.

The CDR3: CASSFTGDSNQPQHF. The CDR3 DNA is TGTGCCAGCAGTTTTACAGGGGATAGCAATCAGCCCCAGCATTTT. The rearrangement joins TRBV27 to TRBJ1-5; 7 nucleotides line up with TRBD1. The germline V gene encodes CDR1 MNHEY and CDR2 SMNVEV (reference sequence). Losses at the gene ends were 3 bases for V and 0 bases for J; bases not matched to a gene: 2. The CDR3 is 15 residues long.

This clone was seen once. This chain joins TRBV5-1 and TRBJ1-3; TRBD1 aligns across 9 bases. The CDR3 has 17 residues. In germline, CDR1 is SGHRS, CDR2 YFSETQ. V shed 0 bases and J 4 bases; nucleotides not matched to a gene: 8. In DNA form, the CDR3 reads TGCGCCAGCAGCTTGGGTTCCACAGGGGGCACAGGAAACACCATATATTTT. Its translation: CASSLGSTGGTGNTIYF. Full variable domain (outside the CDR3, taken from reference TRBV5-1 and TRBJ1-3): KAGVTQTPRYLIKTRGQQVTLSCSPISGHRSVSWYQQTPGQGLQFLFEYFSETQRNKGNFPGRFSGRQFSNSRSEMNVSTLELGDSALYLCASSLGSTGGTGNTIYFGEGSWLTVV.

V usage is TRBV29-1 and J usage is TRBJ1-2; no firm D call. The CDR3 has 11 amino acids. Trimming took 4 bases from V and 5 from J, leaving 8 bases between them. Germline V lookup: CDR1 SQVTM, CDR2 ANQGSEA. The CDR3 spells CSVVTGYGYTF. DNA for the CDR3: TGCAGCGTTGTTACGGGGTATGGCTACACCTTC.

This chain connects TRBV6-5 to TRBJ1-6, with D unresolved. The V and J ends lost 5 bases and 7 bases respectively, with 15 bases between them. Germline V gene data show CDR1 as MNHEY and CDR2 as SVGAGI. This CDR3 is 15 amino acids long. CDR3 protein: CASSPRGRLNSPLHF. In DNA form, the CDR3 reads TGTGCCAGCAGTCCGAGAGGGCGCCTAAATTCACCCCTCCACTTT.

This clone was seen just once. The rearrangement uses TRBV2 and TRBJ1-1; D possibly corresponds to TRBD1 (6 bases). From germline, CDR1 is SNHLY and CDR2 FYNNEI. Trimming took off 6 bases at V and 2 bases at J, with 16 bases between the two ends. The CDR3 is made up of 15 amino acids. The CDR3 sequence is CASRRDNLINTEAFF. DNA for the CDR3: TGTGCCAGCAGACGGGACAACTTAATAAACACTGAAGCTTTCTTT. The variable domain in full, completed from reference TRBV2 and TRBJ1-1, reads EPEVTQTPSHQVTQMGQEVILRCVPISNHLYFYWYRQILGQKVEFLVSFYNNEISEKSEIFDDQFSVERPDGSNFTLKIRSTKLEDSAMYFCASRRDNLINTEAFFGQGTRLTVV.

This clone was seen a few times. J is TRBJ1-1 and V is TRBV15; D is ambiguous. From germline, CDR1 is LNHNV and CDR2 YYDKDF (reference sequence). Trimming stripped 1 base from V and 10 bases from J, with 19 bases between. CDR3 length: 15 amino acids. The DNA for the CDR3 is TGTGCCACCAGCAGAGTTTTAAGTCCTACTTCTCGAGCTTTCTTT. Amino acid sequence: CATSRVLSPTSRAFF.

The chain couples TRBV6-5 to TRBJ1-2, with TRBD1 matching over 7 bases. J lost 4 bases, V lost 6 bases, and 5 bases had no gene match. Germline loops: CDR1 MNHEY, CDR2 SVGAGI. This CDR3 region has 13 residues. As DNA, the CDR3 is TGTGCCAGCAGAATGGGACAGATCTATGGCTACACCTTC. It specifies CASRMGQIYGYTF.

The rearrangement joins TRBV19 to TRBJ1-2; no firm D call. This CDR3 has 14 amino acids. Trimming pared 4 bases from V and 0 bases from J, leaving 9 bases between. CDR1 is LNHDA, CDR2 SQIVND, per germline (reference sequence). CDR3 nucleotides: TGTGCCAGTAGTACTCACAAAGCTAACTATGGCTACACCTTC. Amino acid sequence: CASSTHKANYGYTF.

The chain has TRBV28 and TRBJ1-1; unclear D gene. V lost 3 bases to trimming and J lost 5 bases, with 7 bases between them. The length of the CDR3 is 12 residues. CDR1 is MDHEN, CDR2 SYDVKM, per germline. The CDR3 bases are TGTGCCAGCAGTTTGTCAGGAACTGAAGCTTTCTTT. This translates into CASSLSGTEAFF.

This chain uses TRBV19 with TRBJ1-1, with a possible D match to TRBD1 (5 bases). The ends were cut back, 9 bases at V and 4 bases at J, with 18 bases in the middle. Germline assignment: CDR1 LNHDA and CDR2 SQIVND (reference sequence). The CDR3 consists of 14 residues. The CDR3, as DNA: TGTGCCAGGGAGGGGCCCCGCATGACCACTGAAGCTTTCTTT. Translating it yields CAREGPRMTTEAFF.

The rearrangement links TRBV5-1 to TRBJ1-2; 8 bases map to TRBD1. Germline loops: CDR1 SGHRS, CDR2 YFSETQ. This CDR3 spans 14 amino acids. V trimming: 4 bases; J trimming: 3 bases; junction bases outside the gene matches: 5. The CDR3 DNA reads as TGCGCCAGCAGCCTGGACAGGGCGGACTATGGCTACACCTTC. As protein: CASSLDRADYGYTF.

The chain couples TRBV29-1 to TRBJ1-1; D unclear. The CDR3 extends over 13 amino acids. The V and J ends lost 3 bases and 0 bases respectively, with 8 bases between them. Per germline, CDR1 SQVTM and CDR2 ANQGSEA. CDR3 sequence: CSVESDMNTEAFF. Written as DNA, the CDR3 is TGCAGCGTTGAGTCAGACATGAACACTGAAGCTTTCTTT. Using reference TRBV29-1 and TRBJ1-1 for the parts outside the CDR3, the full variable domain is SAVISQKPSRDICQRGTSLTIQCQVDSQVTMMFWYRQQPGQSLTLIATANQGSEATYESGFVIDKFPISRPNLTFSTLTVSNMSPEDSSIYLCSVESDMNTEAFFGQGTRLTVV.

The chain has TRBV13 and TRBJ1-4, with a tentative D call TRBD1 (6 bases). The CDR3 is 14 amino acids. The V end lost 5 bases, the J end lost 4 bases, and 11 bases lay between the germline ends. The V gene's germline CDR1 is PRHDT and CDR2 FYEKMQ (reference sequence). CDR3 in amino acids: CASSPGGGNEKLFF. CDR3 DNA: TGTGCCAGCAGCCCGGGAGGGGGTAATGAAAAACTGTTTTTT.

The V call is TRBV27, the J call TRBJ2-7; 7 nucleotides line up with TRBD2. Germline trimming cut 6 bases from V and 7 bases from J; bases unmatched to any gene: 12. The germline V gene has CDR1 MNHEY and CDR2 SMNVEV (reference sequence). This CDR3 is 14 amino acids long. Here the CDR3 reads CASRGGNTGGEQYF. The CDR3 DNA follows: TGTGCCAGCAGGGGAGGGAACACCGGGGGTGAGCAGTACTTC.

The chain uses TRBV28 and TRBJ1-4; TRBD1 agrees at 7 bases. This CDR3 has 13 amino acids. The germline V gene encodes CDR1 MDHEN and CDR2 SYDVKM. V lost 5 bases to trimming and J lost 7 bases; unmatched junction nucleotides: 4. Here the CDR3 DNA reads TGTGCCAGCAGTCGACAGGGCGTTGAAAAACTGTTTTTT. Protein sequence: CASSRQGVEKLFF.

The chain carries TRBV19 and TRBJ1-2; maybe TRBD1 (5 bases). Germline CDR1 is LNHDA and CDR2 is SQIVND (reference sequence). V lost 6 bases to trimming and J lost 6 bases, with 8 bases between them. The CDR3 loop spans 11 amino acids. This CDR3 reads CASREGNGYTF. In DNA form, the CDR3 reads TGTGCCAGTAGGGAGGGGAATGGCTACACCTTC.

The chain combines TRBV5-1 with TRBJ1-2; 9 nucleotides match TRBD1. V lost 8 bases, J lost 4 bases, and 12 bases stayed unmatched. The CDR3 has 15 residues. The V gene's germline CDR1 is SGHRS and CDR2 YFSETQ. The CDR3 region has the DNA TGCGCCAGTTGGACCGGGACAGGGCCCCCCTATGGCTACACCTTC. Translated: CASWTGTGPPYGYTF.

V usage is TRBV24-1 and J usage is TRBJ1-2; TRBD1 agrees at 10 bases. V shed 4 bases and J 7 bases; nucleotides not matched to a gene: 8. The V gene's germline CDR1 is KGHDR and CDR2 SFDVKD. This CDR3 region has 15 residues. CDR3 sequence: CATSDGTGVASGYTF. DNA for the CDR3: TGTGCCACCAGTGACGGGACAGGGGTGGCATCTGGCTACACCTTC.

The rearrangement links TRBV24-1 to TRBJ2-1, with D possibly matching TRBD1 (6 bases). The CDR3 sequence is 14 residues long. Trimming removed 4 bases at V and 12 bases at J, with 18 bases between. Germline V lookup: CDR1 KGHDR, CDR2 SFDVKD. The CDR3: CATSDPKTGLGQFF. Written as DNA, the CDR3 is TGTGCCACCAGTGACCCCAAGACAGGCCTGGGGCAGTTCTTC.

The chain is built from TRBV12-3 or TRBV12-4 and TRBJ1-4; D is ambiguous. The V end was cut by 1 base, the J end by 7 bases, with 4 bases between. This CDR3 is 12 amino acids long. The CDR3 coding sequence is TGTGCCAGCAGTTTAGTTCGTGAAAAACTGTTTTTT. As protein: CASSLVREKLFF.

The J gene is TRBJ1-1, the V gene TRBV7-9; TRBD1 might be the D (6 bases). CDR1 and CDR2 from the germline V gene are SEHNR and FQNEAQ (reference sequence). This CDR3 has 15 residues. V was clipped by 2 bases and J by 5 bases, with 15 bases between them. CDR3 in amino acids: CASSLPGEGGTEAFF. The CDR3 DNA follows: TGTGCCAGCAGCTTACCAGGGGAGGGTGGGACTGAAGCTTTCTTT.

The rearrangement links TRBV11-2 to TRBJ1-2; D is uncertain. CDR1 is SGHAT and CDR2 is FQNNGV in the germline V gene. The CDR3 runs to 14 residues. V was trimmed by 1 base and J by 6 bases, leaving 12 bases between them. The CDR3 region is CASSLGREWNGYTF. In DNA, the CDR3 is TGTGCCAGCAGCTTAGGGAGGGAATGGAATGGCTACACCTTC. Filled out from reference TRBV11-2 and TRBJ1-2, the complete variable domain reads EAGVAQSPRYKIIEKRQSVAFWCNPISGHATLYWYQQILGQGPKLLIQFQNNGVVDDSQLPKDRFSAERLKGVDSTLKIQPAKLEDSAVYLCASSLGREWNGYTFGSGTRLTVV.

The chain employs TRBV19 and TRBJ2-5; 8 bases line up with TRBD2. The ends lost 4 bases at V and 2 bases at J; junction bases unmatched: 3. The CDR3 is 14 residues long. CDR1 is LNHDA, CDR2 SQIVND, per germline (reference sequence). The CDR3 reads CASSRRLAQETQYF. The DNA for the CDR3 is TGTGCCAGTAGTAGGAGACTAGCGCAAGAGACCCAGTACTTC.

The chain combines TRBV13 with TRBJ1-3; D is ambiguous. Germline V lookup: CDR1 PRHDT, CDR2 FYEKMQ (reference sequence). Deletions cut 5 bases from V and 9 bases from J, with 14 bases between. The CDR3 length is 13 residues. Written as DNA, the CDR3 is TGTGCCAGCAGCGAATCGGCGGAGGGCACCATATATTTT. Protein: CASSESAEGTIYF.

This chain connects TRBV27 to TRBJ1-3; D is uncertain. Germline CDR1 and CDR2: MNHEY and SMNVEV (reference sequence). The CDR3 spans 13 residues. V lost 6 bases and J lost 0, with 6 bases in between. CDR3 nucleotide sequence: TGTGCCAGCAGCCACTACTCTGGAAACACCATATATTTT. It encodes CASSHYSGNTIYF.

This chain uses TRBV5-5 with TRBJ2-3; a weak D match, TRBD1 (5 bases). The germline CDR1 and CDR2 sequences are SGHKS and YYEKEE (reference sequence). V was pared by 2 bases and J by 2 bases, with 9 bases between. The CDR3 extends over 14 amino acids. CDR3 region: CASSLLTDTDTQYF. The CDR3 DNA reads as TGTGCCAGCAGCTTATTGACAGACACAGATACGCAGTATTTT.